The following is a TCR beta chain sequence with its context. The data originate from a study of blood T cell repertoires in COVID-19. Study details: Some COVID-19 samples were acute and others convalescent; all came from the United States, Italy and Spain. Sample material is recorded as cDNA or gDNA derived from T cells, B-cell-depleted T cells, or PBMCs.

Adults between about 18 and 95 years of age took part from fewer than 30 US areas. Participants had their cohort set by participant-reported clinical history. TCRdb keeps only in-frame clones here, not all; method: immunoSEQ multiplex PCR. The sample carries some 390,000 clones, roughly 90% recorded once. Trimming at V came to 7 bases and at J to 0 bases, leaving 2 bases not matched to a gene. Germline CDR1 is MDHEN and CDR2 is SYDVKM. The CDR3 length is 13 residues. This receptor was obtained from a woman aged 30 to 39 who had recovered from COVID-19. Sample: PBMCs or T cells enriched from blood (not recorded which). V and J are TRBV28 and TRBJ2-7; 8 bases are a match to TRBD2. CDR3 protein: CASTAGGSYEQYF. DNA of the CDR3: TGTGCCAGCACTGCGGGAGGCTCCTACGAGCAGTACTTC. Together with reference TRBV28 and TRBJ2-7, the CDR3 gives the full variable domain: DVKVTQSSRYLVKRTGEKVFLECVQDMDHENMFWYRQDPGLGLRLIYFSYDVKMKEKGDIPEGYSVSREKKERFSLILESASTNQTSMYLCASTAGGSYEQYFGPGTRLTVT.